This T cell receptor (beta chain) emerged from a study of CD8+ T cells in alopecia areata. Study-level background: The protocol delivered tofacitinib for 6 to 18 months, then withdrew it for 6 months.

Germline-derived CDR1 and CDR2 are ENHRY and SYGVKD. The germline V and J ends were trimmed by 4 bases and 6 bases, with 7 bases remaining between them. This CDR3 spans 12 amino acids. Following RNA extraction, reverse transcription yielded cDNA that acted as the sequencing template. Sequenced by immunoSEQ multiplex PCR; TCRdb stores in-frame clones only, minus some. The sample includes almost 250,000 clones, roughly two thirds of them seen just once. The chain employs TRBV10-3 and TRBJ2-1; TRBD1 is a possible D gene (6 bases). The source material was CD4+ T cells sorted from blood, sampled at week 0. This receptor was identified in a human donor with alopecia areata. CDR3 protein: CAISGGGNEQFF. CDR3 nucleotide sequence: TGTGCCATCAGTGGAGGGGGCAATGAGCAGTTCTTC.